These 26 T cell receptor beta chains were all obtained from the same sample, sequenced in a study of OX40 agonist ivuxolimab in advanced cancers. Repertoires were generated with immunoSEQ multiplex PCR, while TCRdb's copy carries only in-frame clones and drops some. The sample lists more than 45,000 clones, about nine tenths occurring once. Specimen: CD4+ or CD8+ T cells sorted from blood, collected in a trial of the OX40 agonist ivuxolimab. These TCRs come from an adult with an advanced solid tumor such as melanoma, head and neck, liver or kidney cancer.

This rearrangement joins TRBV4-1 to TRBJ2-7; D perhaps matches TRBD1 (6 bases). Germline V gives CDR1 MGHRA, CDR2 YSYEKL. Trimming stripped 3 bases from V and 2 bases from J, with 14 bases between. This CDR3 has 15 residues. The CDR3 loop reads CASSQGVAGAYEQYF. The DNA of the CDR3 is TGCGCCAGCAGCCAGGGGGTGGCAGGGGCCTACGAGCAGTACTTC.

The chain has TRBV19 and TRBJ2-1; D uncertain. The germline CDR1 and CDR2 sequences are LNHDA and SQIVND (reference sequence). The length of the CDR3 is 18 residues. The V end was cut by 5 bases, the J end by 0 bases, with 20 bases between. DNA of the CDR3: TGTGCCAGTAGTTCCCGTCGGCTAGATAGGAGCTCCTACAATGAGCAGTTCTTC. This encodes CASSSRRLDRSSYNEQFF. Filled out from reference TRBV19 and TRBJ2-1, the complete variable domain reads DGGITQSPKYLFRKEGQNVTLSCEQNLNHDAMYWYRQDPGQGLRLIYYSQIVNDFQKGDIAEGYSVSREKKESFPLTVTSAQKNPTAFYLCASSSRRLDRSSYNEQFFGPGTRLTVL.

The chain uses TRBV5-6 and TRBJ2-1; a possible D gene is TRBD2 (6 bases). Trimming left V 3 bases short and J 6 bases short, with 10 bases between. Looked up from germline, CDR1 is SGHDT and CDR2 is YYEEEE. The CDR3 length is 13 residues. The CDR3 sequence is CASSWWDFNEQFF. CDR3 DNA sequence: TGTGCCAGCAGCTGGTGGGACTTCAATGAGCAGTTCTTC.

This rearrangement joins TRBV9 to TRBJ1-4, with TRBD1 as a possible D gene (6 bases). The CDR3 covers 14 residues. The ends were cut back, 3 bases at V and 7 bases at J, with 13 bases in the middle. The germline V gene has CDR1 SGDLS and CDR2 YYNGEE. CDR3 sequence (DNA): TGTGCCAGCAGCGGAGGGGGTAGCACTGAAAAACTGTTTTTT. Protein product: CASSGGGSTEKLFF.

The chain recombines TRBV7-9 with TRBJ1-1, with D perhaps TRBD1 (6 bases). This CDR3 is built from 13 residues. CDR1 is SEHNR and CDR2 is FQNEAQ in the germline V gene (reference sequence). Trimming cost V 5 bases and J 0 bases, with 7 bases left between them. CDR3 loop: CASSRTVNTEAFF. For the CDR3, the DNA is TGTGCCAGCAGCCGGACAGTGAACACTGAAGCTTTCTTT.

The chain combines TRBV5-1 with TRBJ2-3, with 10 bases fitting TRBD2. J was trimmed by 4 bases and V by 0 bases; bases with no gene match: 2. This CDR3 is 15 amino acids long. Germline lookup yields CDR1 SGHRS and CDR2 YFSETQ. For the CDR3, the DNA is TGCGCCAGCAGCTTGGATCTAGCGGGGGCAGATACGCAGTATTTT. This gives the protein CASSLDLAGADTQYF.

This sequence joins TRBV6-1 and TRBJ2-5; TRBD2 matches at 10 bases. The end of the DNA fits TRBJ2-7 better, so the J call may be wrong. The CDR3 length is 16 residues. Germline loops: CDR1 MNHNS, CDR2 SASEGT. DNA for the CDR3: TGTGCCAGCAGTGAAGAGCTAGGGACTAGCGTCTACGAGCAGTACTTC. Protein sequence: CASSEELGTSVYEQYF.

In the case of this clone: The junction and the germline gene differ at one end; a read error may be behind it. The chain links TRBV5-6 to TRBJ1-2; no firm D call. The CDR3 has 13 amino acids. Germline V CDR1 and CDR2: SGHDT, YYEEEE. CDR3 loop: CASSFGQNYGCTF. DNA for the CDR3: TGTGCCAGCAGCTTTGGGCAAAACTATGGCTGCACCTTC.

The CDR3, as DNA: TGTGCCACCCATACAGGGCTGGGCGAGCAGTACTTC. Translation gives CATHTGLGEQYF. This chain connects TRBV27 to TRBJ2-7; D perhaps matches TRBD1 (6 bases). V was pared by 10 bases and J by 6 bases, with 16 bases between. Per germline, CDR1 MNHEY and CDR2 SMNVEV (reference sequence). The CDR3 spans 12 residues.

V is TRBV27 and J is TRBJ2-5; D may be TRBD2 (5 bases). CDR3 length equals 13 residues. V was trimmed by 2 bases and J by 5 bases, leaving 9 bases between them. Looked up from germline, CDR1 is MNHEY and CDR2 is SMNVEV (reference sequence). CDR3 DNA sequence: TGTGCCAGCAGTTTAGGGAGCGTCGAGACCCAGTACTTC. Translating it yields CASSLGSVETQYF.

J is TRBJ2-5 and V is TRBV2; TRBD2 aligns across 7 bases. The CDR3 contains 15 residues. Trimming cost V 1 base and J 6 bases; bases outside gene matches: 8. Germline CDR1 and CDR2: SNHLY and FYNNEI. Here the CDR3 DNA reads TGTGCCAGCAGTGAAGGAGGGAGGGCCCTTAAGACCCAGTACTTC. Translating it yields CASSEGGRALKTQYF.

This sequence joins TRBV30 and TRBJ2-5, with TRBD2 matching over 9 bases. In germline, CDR1 is GTSNPN, CDR2 SVGIG (reference sequence). With 0 bases clipped from V and 5 bases from J, the junction kept 13 bases outside the gene matches. This CDR3 has 17 residues. CDR3 in DNA: TGTGCCTGGAGTGTACTACAAGGAGCGGGAGGACTTGAGACCCAGTACTTC. Translated: CAWSVLQGAGGLETQYF.

The V call is TRBV6-1, the J call TRBJ2-7; TRBD1 or TRBD2 may be the D gene (6 bases each). CDR3 length: 13 amino acids. In germline, CDR1 is MNHNS, CDR2 SASEGT. Trimming pared 7 bases from V and 2 bases from J, leaving 12 bases between. CDR3 sequence: CASNRGLTYEQYV. The CDR3 DNA reads as TGTGCCAGCAACCGGGGGCTGACCTACGAGCAGTACGTC.

The rearrangement joins TRBV11-2 to TRBJ1-2; no firm D call. The CDR3 runs to 14 residues. V lost 5 bases, J lost 6 bases, and 16 bases lay in between. CDR1 and CDR2 (germline): SGHAT, FQNNGV. CDR3 DNA sequence: TGTGCCAGCAGCCCTATGCGGGATTTGGATGGCTACACCTTC. Protein product: CASSPMRDLDGYTF.

V and J are TRBV7-8 and TRBJ1-2; the D is unclear. Trimming took off 1 base at V and 0 bases at J, with 18 bases between the two ends. CDR1 and CDR2 (germline): SGHVS, FQNEAQ. This CDR3 has 18 residues. The CDR3 here is CASSLVGRHGAANYGYTF. The CDR3 DNA sequence: TGTGCCAGCAGCTTAGTAGGCCGCCACGGAGCAGCTAACTATGGCTACACCTTC.

This chain links TRBV27 with TRBJ2-6; D might be TRBD2 (6 bases). The germline V gene has CDR1 MNHEY and CDR2 SMNVEV (reference sequence). V was shortened by 6 bases and J by 4 bases, with 7 bases between the two germline ends. The CDR3 covers 13 residues. The CDR3: CASRGRGANVLTF. The DNA for the CDR3 is TGTGCCAGCAGAGGGAGGGGGGCCAACGTCCTGACTTTC.

This clone was observed a single time. This chain links TRBV25-1 with TRBJ2-1; D may be TRBD2 (5 bases). V lost 3 bases to trimming and J lost 4 bases, with 13 bases between them. Germline V CDR1 and CDR2: MGHDK, SYGVNS. This CDR3 is built from 15 residues. The CDR3 protein is CASSEDSSLYNEQFF. CDR3 DNA sequence: TGTGCCAGCAGTGAGGACTCTTCCCTTTACAATGAGCAGTTCTTC.

V is TRBV7-8 and J is TRBJ2-3; 7 nucleotides align to TRBD2. The trim removed 1 base at V and 5 bases at J, leaving 12 bases unmatched. Germline loops: CDR1 SGHVS, CDR2 FQNEAQ. The CDR3 loop spans 17 amino acids. The CDR3 DNA reads TGTGCCAGCAGCTTAGTTCCTAGCGGTCCTTTGGGAGATACGCAGTATTTT. Amino acid sequence: CASSLVPSGPLGDTQYF.

The chain joins TRBV25-1 to TRBJ2-7; D is unresolved. The CDR3 is 13 amino acids. The V and J ends lost 3 bases and 2 bases respectively, with 8 bases between them. From germline, CDR1 is MGHDK and CDR2 SYGVNS. The DNA for the CDR3 is TGTGCCAGCAGTGAGGGCGGCCCCTACGAGCAGTACTTC. This encodes CASSEGGPYEQYF.

CDR3 DNA: TGTGCCAGCAGCCCGGGGGGGGGAATGAGCAGTACCTCCTTCTTC. Amino acids: CASSPGGGMSSTSFF. The chain has TRBV14 and TRBJ2-1; 8 nucleotides match TRBD2. The length of the CDR3 is 15 residues. Germline lookup yields CDR1 SGHDN and CDR2 FVKESK. The trim removed 4 bases at V and 16 bases at J, leaving 18 bases unmatched.

V gene TRBV19 combines with J gene TRBJ1-4; D is unclear. CDR3 size: 15 residues. Trimming removed 3 bases from V and 7 bases from J, with 15 bases in between. Germline loops: CDR1 LNHDA, CDR2 SQIVND (reference sequence). The CDR3 loop reads CASSIRGTEGEKLFF. The CDR3 DNA sequence: TGTGCCAGTAGTATTCGGGGTACCGAGGGTGAAAAACTGTTTTTT.

The chain has TRBV4-3 and TRBJ2-1; 13 bases fit TRBD2. Germline CDR1 and CDR2: LGHNA and YSLEER. The CDR3 covers 16 residues. The V segment lost 5 bases and the J segment 8 bases; nucleotides outside the gene matches: 9. The CDR3, as DNA: TGCGCCAGCAGCACGCGGACTAGCGGGAGCAATGATGAGCAGTTCTTC. Translation gives CASSTRTSGSNDEQFF.

The chain combines TRBV7-8 with TRBJ2-1; D not resolved. This CDR3 is built from 16 residues. Germline CDR1 and CDR2: SGHVS and FQNEAQ. V dropped 1 base and J dropped 0 bases, with 10 bases sitting between them. As DNA, the CDR3 is TGTGCCAGCAGCTTAGGTACAGCGTCCTCCTACAATGAGCAGTTCTTC. This translates into CASSLGTASSYNEQFF.

The V gene is TRBV5-6, the J gene TRBJ2-3; D gene uncertain. V was shortened by 2 bases and J by 3 bases, with 1 base between the two germline ends. The germline gives CDR1 SGHDT, CDR2 YYEEEE. This CDR3 comprises 11 residues. CDR3 sequence: CASSLTDTQYF. CDR3 DNA: TGTGCCAGCAGCTTAACAGATACGCAGTATTTT. Based on the CDR3 plus reference TRBV5-6 and TRBJ2-3, the full variable domain is DAGVTQSPTHLIKTRGQQVTLRCSPKSGHDTVSWYQQALGQGPQFIFQYYEEEERQRGNFPDRFSGHQFPNYSSELNVNALLLGDSALYLCASSLTDTQYFGPGTRLTVL.

V usage is TRBV7-8 and J usage is TRBJ2-1; TRBD2 aligns across 8 bases. This CDR3 comprises 18 residues. V shed 3 bases, J shed 9 bases, and the junction held 19 bases outside the gene matches. The germline V gene has CDR1 SGHVS and CDR2 FQNEAQ. The CDR3 region is CASSFQVASGGPWIEQFF. The CDR3 DNA reads TGTGCCAGCAGCTTTCAAGTGGCTTCGGGAGGGCCCTGGATTGAGCAGTTCTTC.

The V call is TRBV11-1, the J call TRBJ1-1; D remains unclear. Trimming cost V 6 bases and J 1 base, with 15 bases left between them. Germline loops: CDR1 SGHAT, CDR2 FQDESV (reference sequence). CDR3 size: 15 residues. This CDR3 is CASSFGWAANTEAFF. The CDR3 nucleotides read TGTGCCAGCAGTTTTGGTTGGGCAGCGAACACTGAAGCTTTCTTT.